This T cell receptor (beta chain) was profiled in a study of cytomegalovirus exposure and HLA in healthy donors. Points from the study as a whole: Among TCR beta chains, those listed as cytomegalovirus-associated numbered more than 150.

CDR3 size: 18 residues. Germline V gene sequence: CDR1 MGHDK, CDR2 SYGVNS. V dropped 1 base and J dropped 0 bases, with 16 bases sitting between them. These donors were members of the roughly 130-subject validation cohort, a group separate from the approximately 700-subject first cohort. TCRdb's table, derived via immunoSEQ multiplex PCR, lists solely in-frame clones and lacks some. Here the sample spans around 300,000 clones, roughly 90% being singletons. Notes on this clone: Its antigen is as yet unknown.

The V gene is TRBV25-1, the J gene TRBJ2-1, with D tentatively TRBD1 (5 bases). The receptor's source is a young woman in good health and CMV-seronegative. Sequenced material: PBMCs. The CDR3, as DNA: TGTGCCAGCAGTGAATTAAGGGGCTCACCGTCCTCCTACAATGAGCAGTTCTTC. This sequence encodes CASSELRGSPSSYNEQFF. Looking up the rest from reference TRBV25-1 and TRBJ2-1 gives the full variable domain: EADIYQTPRYLVIGTGKKITLECSQTMGHDKMYWYQQDPGMELHLIHYSYGVNSTEKGDLSSESTVSRIRTEHFPLTLESARPSHTSQYLCASSELRGSPSSYNEQFFGPGTRLTVL.